This T cell receptor beta chain emerged from a study of cytomegalovirus exposure and HLA in healthy donors. V lost 1 base and J lost 8, with 15 bases in between. Germline V gene lookup returns CDR1 SGHTA and CDR2 FQGNSA. The CDR3 extends over 15 amino acids. In the PCR, 60 Vbeta and 13 Jbeta primers were used. The method was immunoSEQ multiplex PCR; TCRdb's version includes in-frame clones alone and lacks a portion of them. The sample gives about 120,000 clones, 60% to 85% of which show up once; 1.6% is in the top ten. The chain combines TRBV7-2 with TRBJ1-5; D possibly corresponds to TRBD1 (5 bases). The sequence came from a woman aged 18-29 years in good health and CMV-seronegative. Sequencing was done on a sample of PBMCs. The CDR3 region has the DNA TGTGCCAGCAGCTTAGAGGTCGCCAGGGCGGAGCCCCAGCATTTT. Amino acid sequence: CASSLEVARAEPQHF.